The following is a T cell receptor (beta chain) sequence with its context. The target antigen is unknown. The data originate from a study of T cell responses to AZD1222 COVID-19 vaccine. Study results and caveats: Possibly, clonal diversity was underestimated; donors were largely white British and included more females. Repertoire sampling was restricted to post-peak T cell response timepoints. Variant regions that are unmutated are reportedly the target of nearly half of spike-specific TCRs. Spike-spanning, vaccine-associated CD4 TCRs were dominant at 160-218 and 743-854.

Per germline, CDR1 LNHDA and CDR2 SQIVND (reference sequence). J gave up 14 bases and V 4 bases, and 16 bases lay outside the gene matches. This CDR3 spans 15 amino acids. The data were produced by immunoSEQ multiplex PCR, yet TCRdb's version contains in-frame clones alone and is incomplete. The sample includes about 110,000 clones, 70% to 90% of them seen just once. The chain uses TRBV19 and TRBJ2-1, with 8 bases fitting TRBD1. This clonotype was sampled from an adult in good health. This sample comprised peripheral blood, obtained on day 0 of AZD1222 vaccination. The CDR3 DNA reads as TGTGCCAGTAGTACCGGACAGGGTGGAATGAGGACGGAGTTCTTC. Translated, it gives CASSTGQGGMRTEFF.